This T cell receptor beta chain was captured in a study of blood T cell repertoires in COVID-19. About the study: The United States, Italy and Spain supplied acute and convalescent COVID-19 samples. The analysed material was cDNA or gDNA that came from T cells, B-cell-depleted T cells, or PBMCs.

The germline V gene encodes CDR1 GTSNPN and CDR2 SVGIG (reference sequence). This CDR3 spans 20 amino acids. Losses at the gene ends were 1 base for V and 1 base for J; bases not matched to a gene: 20. Clones were read by immunoSEQ multiplex PCR, and TCRdb kept only the in-frame ones, dropping some. The data hold about 210,000 clones, with under 95% observed a single time. The V and J genes are TRBV30 and TRBJ2-7; 9 bases are a match to TRBD1. Sequenced sample: peripheral blood. The TCR sequence derives from a man aged 30-40 years with acute or convalescent COVID-19. The CDR3 spells CAWSDFTGQGSVRRSYEQYF. DNA of the CDR3: TGTGCCTGGAGTGATTTCACCGGACAGGGGAGTGTAAGAAGGTCCTACGAGCAGTACTTC.